This entry lists 22 T cell receptor beta chains sequenced from one sample in a study of T cell responses to AZD1222 COVID-19 vaccine. Here immunoSEQ multiplex PCR was the method, and the copy in TCRdb shows in-frame clones only, minus some. The sample comprises about 140,000 clones, about 90% of which are singletons, and roughly 6% rests with the top ten. The source was peripheral blood, collected on day 0 of AZD1222 vaccination. All receptors derive from an adult in good health.

This chain joins TRBV19 and TRBJ2-1, with 8 bases lining up with TRBD2. Germline V gene lookup returns CDR1 LNHDA and CDR2 SQIVND (reference sequence). V dropped 3 bases and J dropped 12; count of bases not matched to a gene: 7. This CDR3 region has 13 residues. The CDR3 loop is CASSITKGLGQFF. The CDR3 coding sequence is TGTGCCAGTAGTATTACGAAGGGACTAGGGCAGTTCTTC. The full variable domain, with the rest looked up from reference TRBV19 and TRBJ2-1, is DGGITQSPKYLFRKEGQNVTLSCEQNLNHDAMYWYRQDPGQGLRLIYYSQIVNDFQKGDIAEGYSVSREKKESFPLTVTSAQKNPTAFYLCASSITKGLGQFFGPGTRLTVL.

The chain is built from TRBV29-1 and TRBJ2-2, with 7 bases aligning to TRBD2. CDR3 length: 15 residues. The ends lost 2 bases at V and 0 bases at J; junction bases unmatched: 3. The germline CDR1 and CDR2 sequences are SQVTM and ANQGSEA. CDR3 sequence: CSVELAEANTGELFF. The CDR3 DNA is TGCAGCGTTGAACTAGCGGAAGCGAACACCGGGGAGCTGTTTTTT.

The chain recombines TRBV20-1 with TRBJ1-4; D unclear. V was trimmed by 3 bases and J by 5 bases, leaving 7 bases between them. The germline gives CDR1 DFQATT, CDR2 SNEGSKA (reference sequence). The CDR3 runs to 12 residues. The CDR3 DNA follows: TGCAGTGCTAGTAGGGCGAATGAAAAACTGTTTTTT. It codes for CSASRANEKLFF.

This chain connects TRBV4-2 to TRBJ2-1; the match to TRBD2 covers 7 bases. This CDR3 spans 17 amino acids. Trimming cost V 6 bases and J 2 bases; bases outside gene matches: 13. From germline, CDR1 is LGHNA and CDR2 YNFKEQ. As DNA, the CDR3 is TGTGCCAGCAGTCTACTTAAAGCGGGACCGACCTACAATGAGCAGTTCTTC. Protein: CASSLLKAGPTYNEQFF.

The J gene is TRBJ2-7, the V gene TRBV4-3; D perhaps matches TRBD1 (6 bases). Trimming cost V 0 bases and J 0 bases, with 12 bases left between them. Germline values: CDR1 LGHNA, CDR2 YSLEER. This CDR3 spans 16 amino acids. The CDR3 spells CASSQELRGSSYEQYF. The CDR3 coding sequence is TGCGCCAGCAGCCAAGAGTTAAGGGGGAGCTCCTACGAGCAGTACTTC.

The chain uses TRBV6-6 and TRBJ1-5; D not certain. This CDR3 is built from 14 residues. Trimming pared 3 bases from V and 7 bases from J, leaving 13 bases between. Germline V lookup: CDR1 MNHNY, CDR2 SVGAGI (reference sequence). The CDR3 here is CASSYSSVDQPQHF. The CDR3 bases are TGTGCCAGCAGTTATTCCTCGGTTGACCAGCCCCAGCATTTT.

V and J are TRBV28 and TRBJ2-1; 9 bases agree with TRBD2. The ends lost 3 bases at V and 15 bases at J; junction bases unmatched: 15. Germline values: CDR1 MDHEN, CDR2 SYDVKM. CDR3 length: 15 amino acids. CDR3: CASSFRGGGAPSAFF. The CDR3, as DNA: TGTGCCAGCAGTTTCCGGGGCGGGGGGGCCCCAAGTGCGTTCTTC.

The chain combines TRBV4-1 with TRBJ2-5; D not resolved. With 1 base removed from V and 1 base from J, the gap between germline ends came to 7 bases. Germline V gives CDR1 MGHRA, CDR2 YSYEKL. CDR3 size: 14 residues. The CDR3 protein is CASSQGLFQETQYF. In nucleotides, the CDR3 is TGCGCCAGCAGCCAAGGCCTTTTCCAAGAGACCCAGTACTTC.

The chain employs TRBV4-1 and TRBJ2-6; D not certain. CDR3 length equals 14 residues. The V end lost 4 bases, the J end lost 0 bases, and 4 bases lay between the germline ends. CDR1 is MGHRA and CDR2 is YSYEKL in the germline V gene. The CDR3 DNA follows: TGCGCCAGCAGCCTTGACTCTGGGGCCAACGTCCTGACTTTC. This codes for CASSLDSGANVLTF.

The chain carries TRBV4-2 and TRBJ2-1, with 9 bases matching TRBD2. The CDR3 runs 15 residues. CDR1 is LGHNA, CDR2 YNFKEQ, per germline. Losses at the gene ends were 1 base for V and 3 bases for J; bases not matched to a gene: 1. CDR3 in DNA: TGTGCCAGCAGCCAAGTAGCGGGAGTCTACAATGAGCAGTTCTTC. It yields the protein CASSQVAGVYNEQFF.

This sequence joins TRBV5-5 and TRBJ2-1, with D unclear. CDR3 length: 15 residues. The V gene's germline CDR1 is SGHKS and CDR2 YYEKEE (reference sequence). Between the trimmed V and J ends, which lost 0 bases and 0 bases, there was a span of 7 bases. CDR3 amino acids: CASSLVRLSYNEQFF. Written as DNA, the CDR3 is TGTGCCAGCAGCTTGGTGCGGCTCTCCTACAATGAGCAGTTCTTC.

This chain links TRBV19 with TRBJ1-1, with unresolved D. Germline V lookup: CDR1 LNHDA, CDR2 SQIVND (reference sequence). The CDR3 covers 13 residues. V lost 3 bases to trimming and J lost 3 bases, with 8 bases between them. The CDR3 reads CASSISLHTEAFF. CDR3 DNA sequence: TGTGCCAGTAGTATTTCTTTGCACACTGAAGCTTTCTTT.

The V and J genes are TRBV12-3 or TRBV12-4 and TRBJ1-2; D is perhaps TRBD1 (6 bases). Trimming removed 6 bases from V and 2 bases from J, with 10 bases in between. The CDR3 extends over 13 amino acids. The CDR3 loop is CASSPDRNYGYTF. The CDR3 DNA reads as TGTGCCAGCAGCCCCGACAGGAACTATGGCTACACCTTC.

The V and J genes are TRBV9 and TRBJ1-1; perhaps TRBD1 as D (5 bases). CDR3 length: 14 residues. Germline CDR1 reads SGDLS; CDR2 reads YYNGEE. Trimming removed 3 bases at V and 1 base at J, with 10 bases between. The CDR3 bases are TGTGCCAGCAGCGCAGCGACAGAGAACACTGAAGCTTTCTTT. Translation gives CASSAATENTEAFF. Based on the CDR3 plus reference TRBV9 and TRBJ1-1, the full variable domain is DSGVTQTPKHLITATGQRVTLRCSPRSGDLSVYWYQQSLDQGLQFLIQYYNGEERAKGNILERFSAQQFPDLHSELNLSSLELGDSALYFCASSAATENTEAFFGQGTRLTVV.

The CDR3 DNA is TGTGCCAGCAGTTACTCGTCGCGGACGAGCACTGAAGCTTTCTTT. This translates into CASSYSSRTSTEAFF. The chain is built from TRBV6-2 or TRBV6-3 and TRBJ1-1; D not certain. Trimming removed 0 bases from V and 4 bases from J, with 12 bases in between. The CDR3 is 15 residues long. Germline CDR1 is MNHEY and CDR2 is SVGEGT.

V is TRBV5-6 and J is TRBJ2-3, with D unresolved. This CDR3 spans 14 amino acids. Germline values: CDR1 SGHDT, CDR2 YYEEEE. Trimming removed 3 bases at V and 4 bases at J, with 12 bases between. This chain's CDR3 is CASSSTSRADTQYF. The DNA of the CDR3 is TGTGCCAGCAGCTCAACGTCTAGGGCAGATACGCAGTATTTT.

The CDR3 protein is CASSPGQGENTQYF. The DNA of the CDR3 is TGTGCCAGCTCACCGGGACAGGGGGAGAATACGCAGTATTTT. The chain carries TRBV18 and TRBJ2-3; 11 bases align to TRBD1. Germline assignment: CDR1 KGHSH and CDR2 LQKENI. The V and J ends lost 3 bases and 7 bases, in that order; junction bases with no gene match: 3. The CDR3 length is 14 residues.

The table lists this clone with a few counts. The chain uses TRBV7-8 and TRBJ2-2; 13 bases map to TRBD2. The CDR3 sequence is 17 residues long. Looked up from germline, CDR1 is SGHVS and CDR2 is FQNEAQ. J gave up 5 bases and V 2 bases, and 5 bases lay outside the gene matches. CDR3 sequence: CASSLRTSGSGTGELFF. DNA for the CDR3: TGTGCCAGCAGCTTAAGGACTAGCGGGAGCGGTACCGGGGAGCTGTTTTTT.

The chain employs TRBV11-2 and TRBJ1-2; a weak D match, TRBD1 (5 bases). Germline CDR1 SGHAT, CDR2 FQNNGV. The CDR3 is 11 residues long. Trimming cost V 3 bases and J 8 bases, with 7 bases left between them. The CDR3 nucleotides read TGTGCCAGCAGCTTTGGGGACGGCTACACCTTC. This encodes CASSFGDGYTF.

The rearrangement uses TRBV3-1 (or the pseudogene TRBV3-2) and TRBJ2-5; D call uncertain. CDR3 length: 13 amino acids. The V end lost 3 bases, the J end lost 2 bases, and 7 bases lay between the germline ends. In germline, CDR1 is LGHDT, CDR2 YNNKEL (reference sequence). CDR3 protein: CASSHNLQETQYF. CDR3 DNA: TGTGCCAGCAGCCATAATTTACAAGAGACCCAGTACTTC.

The V and J genes are TRBV5-1 and TRBJ2-1; TRBD1 is a possible D gene (8 bases). Germline lookup yields CDR1 SGHRS and CDR2 YFSETQ. The V gene lost 0 bases and the J gene lost 4 bases, with 17 bases spanning the gap. The CDR3 spans 17 residues. The CDR3 spells CASSLDGTGLGYNEQFF. CDR3 sequence (DNA): TGCGCCAGCAGCTTGGATGGGACAGGACTAGGTTACAATGAGCAGTTCTTC.

V is TRBV28 and J is TRBJ2-2, with 9 bases matching TRBD1. From germline, CDR1 is MDHEN and CDR2 SYDVKM. The CDR3 runs to 15 residues. The ends lost 7 bases at V and 3 bases at J; junction bases unmatched: 6. Written as DNA, the CDR3 is TGTGCCAGCACCCGGGACAGGGAAGACACCGGGGAGCTGTTTTTT. Translation: CASTRDREDTGELFF.